A selection of T cell receptor beta chains follows, all from one sample in a study of identical twins. TCRdb recomputed calls from the 5' RACE reads with MiXCR, one row per CDR3 protein. This table holds roughly 250,000 distinct CDR3 sequences, 7.5% found once. The data were also submitted as part of a second study, on yellow fever vaccine responses in identical twins.

The sequenced sample consisted of CD8+ T cells sorted from blood. The receptor source for this set is a woman aged 18-35 years in good health. Each CDR3 is given with its conserved first and last residue. Only some rows state a clone size, as once, few, many or a class for expanded clones.

15 many TRBV6-2/TRBV6-3 CASSPANGRDQPQHF
15 . TRBV9 CASSAFRSSPHEQFF
17 . TRBV12-3/TRBV12-4 CARSLDRGRTGANVLTF
11 . TRBV15 CATSMDREQFF
14 few TRBV9 CASSARALNTEAFF
15 . TRBV4-1 CASSQDTRTNYGYTF
15 many TRBV12-3/TRBV12-4 CASSPGLKTYNEQFF
17 many TRBV7-8 CASSLELASGRFNEQYF
18 . TRBV11-2 CASSLDLKTGTDKETQYF
18 . TRBV5-1 CASSPAGTSGRSLDEQFF
17 . TRBV9 CASSVTSSGPNTGELFF